This TCR beta chain originates from a study of blood T cells in healthy people across ages. With a J-beta primer mix and a sample-barcoded 5' primer, a second PCR ran roughly 7 to 11 cycles. TCRdb reprocessed the 5' RACE reads with MiXCR, giving one entry per CDR3 protein. The sample consists of 750,000 to 950,000 distinct CDR3 sequences, less than 70% of them appearing once. Comment on this clonotype: Antigen unknown.

Study-wide results and limits: Estimates drawn from one million T cells were deemed to understate diversity. A roughly linear fall in TCR beta diversity per million T cells was seen with increasing age.

The receptor was isolated from an older man in good health. The sequencing sample was made of blood.

Written as DNA, the CDR3 is TGTGCCAGCAGCAAAGCATGGGAAGGGAATGAGCAGTTCTTC. It specifies CASSKAWEGNEQFF. The J gene is TRBJ2-1, the V gene TRBV21-1; the table's D call, TRBD1, was not checked against the DNA. TRBV21-1 is reported as a pseudogene. This CDR3 contains 14 residues.